Listed below are T cell receptor beta chains from one sample, sequenced in a study of cytomegalovirus exposure and HLA in healthy donors. TCRdb's copy holds only in-frame clones and misses some; the assay was immunoSEQ multiplex PCR. This sample has some 150,000 clones; around four fifths occur once, and the top ten carry 8.1%. Sample: PBMCs. The receptors were gathered from a woman in her fifties or sixties in good health and CMV-seropositive. Each CDR3 is given with its conserved first and last residue. The D gene is left open where the match is weak. Some rows mark clone size as missing; the rest say once, few, many or name a class of expanded clone.

v_gene	d_gene	abundance	j_gene	CDR3nt	CDR3aa
TRBV5-1	-	-	TRBJ2-5	TGCGCCAGCAGCTTGATGAGTGAACAAGAGACCCAGTACTTC	CASSLMSEQETQYF
TRBV27	TRBD2	-	TRBJ2-7	TGTGCCAGCAGTTTCTCTAGCGGGGTTCTCCCCTACGAGCAGTACTTC	CASSFSSGVLPYEQYF
TRBV11-2	TRBD2	once	TRBJ2-1	TGTGCCAGCATCAAGAATGGGGTAGCGGGAGCTCAGCCTTACAATGAGCAGTTCTTC	CASIKNGVAGAQPYNEQFF
TRBV28	-	-	TRBJ2-7	TGTGCCAGCAGTTTCCCCCCGAAACTCTACGAGCAGTACTTC	CASSFPPKLYEQYF
TRBV5-1	TRBD1	-	TRBJ2-7	TGCGCCAGCAGCCCCATGCAGGGGGCCACCTACGAGCAGTACTTC	CASSPMQGATYEQYF
TRBV25-1	-	-	TRBJ2-5	TGTGCCAGCAGTGAATACCAAGCCGGGGAGACCCAGTACTTC	CASSEYQAGETQYF
TRBV15	-	-	TRBJ2-6	TGTGCCACCAGCAGAGATGGAGACTCTGGGGCCAACGTCCTGACTTTC	CATSRDGDSGANVLTF
TRBV6-5	-	-	TRBJ2-1	TGTGCCAGCAGGCCCGACTCCCACAATGAGCAGTTCTTC	CASRPDSHNEQFF
TRBV15	-	-	TRBJ1-1	TGTGCCACCAGCAGAGATTCAGGGGTGAACACTGAAGCTTTCTTT	CATSRDSGVNTEAFF
TRBV5-1	TRBD2	few	TRBJ2-5	TGCGCCAGCAGCTTGAGTCGAGCGGGAGTCGTGGAGACCCAGTACTTC	CASSLSRAGVVETQYF
TRBV9	TRBD2	-	TRBJ2-3	TGTGCCAGCAGCCCTCTCCCTGGACTAGCGGGGTCCTCAGATACGCAGTATTTT	CASSPLPGLAGSSDTQYF
TRBV2	-	-	TRBJ1-5	TGTGCCAGCAGTGAGCTGGGGGCTCAGCCCCAGCATTTT	CASSELGAQPQHF
TRBV18	TRBD1	-	TRBJ1-6	TGTGCCAGCTCACCAGCCCAGGGGGATTCACCCCTCCACTTT	CASSPAQGDSPLHF
TRBV27	TRBD1	once	TRBJ1-5	TGTGCCAGCAGTCCAAGGGGGACAGGGAGGACGAATCAGCCCCAGCATTTT	CASSPRGTGRTNQPQHF
TRBV27	TRBD1	-	TRBJ2-2	TGTGCCAGCAGTTTGGATCCCGACAGGGGGCTCGACACCGGGGAGCTGTTTTTT	CASSLDPDRGLDTGELFF
TRBV5-1	-	-	TRBJ2-7	TGCGCCAGCAGCTTGGGCCCAGCAGGGGAGCAGTACTTC	CASSLGPAGEQYF
TRBV15	-	once	TRBJ1-2	TGTGCCACCAGCAGAGACGGAGTGGGCTACACCTTC	CATSRDGVGYTF
TRBV5-1	-	few	TRBJ2-5	TGCGCCAGCAGCCCCCAGGGACTCACGTACCAAGAGACCCAGTACTTC	CASSPQGLTYQETQYF
TRBV19	-	many	TRBJ1-1	TGTGCCAGTAGTATCCTTCTGTCCGGGGGTGCTTTCTTT	CASSILLSGGAFF
TRBV7-2	-	-	TRBJ1-2	TGTGCCAGCAGCCCGTGGGCCCATAACTATGGCTACACCTTC	CASSPWAHNYGYTF
TRBV19	TRBD2	few	TRBJ2-7	TGTGCCAGTAGTACTATAGCGGGGAAAGGCTACGAGCAGTACTTC	CASSTIAGKGYEQYF
TRBV7-7	-	few	TRBJ2-5	TGTGCTAGCAGCTCCCCAGGGGCTGGCGAGACCCAGTACTTC	CASSSPGAGETQYF
TRBV30	-	-	TRBJ2-1	TGTGCCTGGAGTGCACAGGGATGGAGCGAGCAGTTCTTC	CAWSAQGWSEQFF
TRBV29-1	-	-	TRBJ2-3	TGCAGCGTTTGGGGCGGAAGCACAGATACGCAGTATTTT	CSVWGGSTDTQYF
TRBV7-8	-	-	TRBJ1-5	TGTGCCAGCAGCCTACTACAGGGTAGTAGCAATCAGCCCCAGCATTTT	CASSLLQGSSNQPQHF
TRBV16	-	-	TRBJ1-1	TGTGCCAGCAGCCAAGAGCTGGCTGAAGCTTTCTTT	CASSQELAEAFF
TRBV5-1	TRBD2	-	TRBJ2-3	TGCGCCAGCAGCATTCAAGCGGGAGGGGTCTCAGGGACGCAGTATTTT	CASSIQAGGVSGTQYF
TRBV30	TRBD2	-	TRBJ2-3	TGTGCCTGGAGTGGACTAGCGGTCTACACAGATACGCAGTATTTT	CAWSGLAVYTDTQYF
TRBV11-2	TRBD2	-	TRBJ2-1	TGTGCCAGCAGCCATAGAGGGCTAGCGGGGATGTACAATGAGCAGTTCTTC	CASSHRGLAGMYNEQFF
TRBV29-1	-	once	TRBJ1-5	TGCAGCGTTGACTCCGGGGTGGGGCCCCAGCATTTT	CSVDSGVGPQHF
TRBV29-1	TRBD1	-	TRBJ1-1	TGCAGCGTCCAGGGGGCGCGGGGCACTGAAGCTTTCTTT	CSVQGARGTEAFF
TRBV11-2	TRBD1	-	TRBJ1-1	TGTGCCAGCAGCTTAGGGACAGGGGATGGGAACACTGAAGCTTTCTTT	CASSLGTGDGNTEAFF
TRBV10-3	TRBD2	-	TRBJ2-1	TGTGCCATCAGTGACGCTAGCGGGGGTGAGCAGTTCTTC	CAISDASGGEQFF
TRBV2	-	-	TRBJ2-5	TGTGCCAGCAGTTGGGGGCGCGGGGGTGTAGAGACCCAGTACTTC	CASSWGRGGVETQYF
TRBV29-1	TRBD2	-	TRBJ2-2	TGCAGCGTTGCTAGCGGGGCGGCCGGGGAGCTGTTTTTT	CSVASGAAGELFF
TRBV30	-	-	TRBJ1-4	TGTGCCTGGAGTGTGGGGGCTGGCACTAATGAAAAACTGTTTTTT	CAWSVGAGTNEKLFF
TRBV7-3	-	-	TRBJ2-5	TGTGCCAGCAGCTTAACGTTAAACGCGGAGACCCAGTACTTC	CASSLTLNAETQYF
TRBV27	-	few	TRBJ2-5	TGTGCCAGCAGTCCTTCCTCCCGCCAAGAGACCCAGTACTTC	CASSPSSRQETQYF